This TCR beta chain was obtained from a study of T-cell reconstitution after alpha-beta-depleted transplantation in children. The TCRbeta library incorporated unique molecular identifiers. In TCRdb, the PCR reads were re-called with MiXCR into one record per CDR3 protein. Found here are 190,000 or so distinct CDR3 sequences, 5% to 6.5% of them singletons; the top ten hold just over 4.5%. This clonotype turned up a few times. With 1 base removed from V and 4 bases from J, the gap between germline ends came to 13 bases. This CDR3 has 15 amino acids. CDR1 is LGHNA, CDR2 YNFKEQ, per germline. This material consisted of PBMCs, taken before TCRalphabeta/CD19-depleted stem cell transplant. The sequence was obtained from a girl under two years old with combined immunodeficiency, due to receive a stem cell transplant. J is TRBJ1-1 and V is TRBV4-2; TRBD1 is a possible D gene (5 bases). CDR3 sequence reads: CASSQVGEGITEAFF. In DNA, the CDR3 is TGTGCCAGCAGCCAAGTGGGGGAAGGAATCACTGAAGCTTTCTTT.